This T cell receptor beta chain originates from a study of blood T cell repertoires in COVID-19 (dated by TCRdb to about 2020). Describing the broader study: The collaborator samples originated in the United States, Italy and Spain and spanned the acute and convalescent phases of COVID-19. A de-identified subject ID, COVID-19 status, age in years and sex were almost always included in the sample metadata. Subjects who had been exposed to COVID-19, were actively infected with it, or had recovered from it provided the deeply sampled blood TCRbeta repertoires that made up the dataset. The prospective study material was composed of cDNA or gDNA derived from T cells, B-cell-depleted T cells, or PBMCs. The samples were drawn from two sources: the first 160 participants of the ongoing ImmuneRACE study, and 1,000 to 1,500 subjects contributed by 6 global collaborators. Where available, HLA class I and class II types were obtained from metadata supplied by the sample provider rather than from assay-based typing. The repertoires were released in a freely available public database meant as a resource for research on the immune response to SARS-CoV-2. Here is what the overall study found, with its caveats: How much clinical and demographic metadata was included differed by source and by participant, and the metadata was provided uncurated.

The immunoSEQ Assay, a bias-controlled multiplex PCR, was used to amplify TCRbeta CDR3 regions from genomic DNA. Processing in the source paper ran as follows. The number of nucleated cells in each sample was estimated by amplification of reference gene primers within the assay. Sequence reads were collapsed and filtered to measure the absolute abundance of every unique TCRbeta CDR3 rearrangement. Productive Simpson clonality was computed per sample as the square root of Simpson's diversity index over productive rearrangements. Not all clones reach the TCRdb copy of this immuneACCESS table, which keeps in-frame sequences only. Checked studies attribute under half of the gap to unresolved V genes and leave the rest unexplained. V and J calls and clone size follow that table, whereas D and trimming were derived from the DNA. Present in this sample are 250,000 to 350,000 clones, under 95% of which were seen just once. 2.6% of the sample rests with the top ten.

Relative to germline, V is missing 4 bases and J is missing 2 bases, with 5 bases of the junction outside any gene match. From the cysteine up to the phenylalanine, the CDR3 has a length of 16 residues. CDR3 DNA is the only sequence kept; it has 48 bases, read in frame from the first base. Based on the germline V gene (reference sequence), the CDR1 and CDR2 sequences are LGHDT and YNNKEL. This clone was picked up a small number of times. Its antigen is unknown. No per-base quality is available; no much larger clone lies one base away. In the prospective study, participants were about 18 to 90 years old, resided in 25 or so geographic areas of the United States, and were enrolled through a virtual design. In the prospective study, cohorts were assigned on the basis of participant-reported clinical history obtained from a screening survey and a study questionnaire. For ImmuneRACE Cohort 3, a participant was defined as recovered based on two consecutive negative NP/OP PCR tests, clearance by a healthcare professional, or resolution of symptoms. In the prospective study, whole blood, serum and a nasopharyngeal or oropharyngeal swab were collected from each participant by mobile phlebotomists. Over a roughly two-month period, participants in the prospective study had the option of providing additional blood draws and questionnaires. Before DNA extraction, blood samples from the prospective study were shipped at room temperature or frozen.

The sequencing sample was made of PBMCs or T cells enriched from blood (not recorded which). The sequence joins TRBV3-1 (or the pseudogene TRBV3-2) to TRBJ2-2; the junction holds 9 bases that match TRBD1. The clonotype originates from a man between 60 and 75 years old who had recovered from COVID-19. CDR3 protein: CASSRRTGDNTGELFF. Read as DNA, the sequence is TGTGCCAGCAGCCGAAGGACAGGGGATAACACCGGGGAGCTGTTTTTT.